This TCR beta chain was recorded in a study of blood T cell repertoires in COVID-19. Turning to the study itself: Samples representing acute and convalescent COVID-19 were sourced from the United States, Italy and Spain.

Per the study methods: Reference gene primer amplification gave nucleated cell count estimates. Sequencing used immunoSEQ multiplex PCR; TCRdb keeps in-frame clones, though not all of them. V and J calls and clone size are those listed in that table; D and trimming were worked out from the DNA. The data show about 100,000 clones, with roughly 77% seen just once and 20% to 25% held by the top ten. This clone was seen more than once but under ten times. The V gene's germline CDR1 is SGHRS and CDR2 YFSETQ. This CDR3 spans 16 amino acids. The V gene end was trimmed by 4 bases and the J gene end by 7 bases; junction bases not matched to a gene: 15.

V and J are TRBV5-1 and TRBJ2-5, with 8 bases identical to TRBD1. This TCR came from a human donor in a cohort sampled during active COVID-19. Input material: peripheral blood. CDR3 sequence (DNA): TGCGCCAGCAGCCCCAATCCCGGGACAGGCGCCGGGACCCAGTACTTC. As protein: CASSPNPGTGAGTQYF.